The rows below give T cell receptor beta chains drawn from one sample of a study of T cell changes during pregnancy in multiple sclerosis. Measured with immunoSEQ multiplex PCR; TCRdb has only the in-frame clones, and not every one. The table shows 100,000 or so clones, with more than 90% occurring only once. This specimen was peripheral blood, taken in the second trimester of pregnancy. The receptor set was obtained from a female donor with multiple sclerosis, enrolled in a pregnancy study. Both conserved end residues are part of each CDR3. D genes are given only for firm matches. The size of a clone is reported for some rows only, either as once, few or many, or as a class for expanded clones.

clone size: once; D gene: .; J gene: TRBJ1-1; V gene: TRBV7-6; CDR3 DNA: TGTGCCAGCAGTCCTGGAGGGGGGGGAGTTGGTGAAGCTTTCTTT; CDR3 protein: CASSPGGGGVGEAFF
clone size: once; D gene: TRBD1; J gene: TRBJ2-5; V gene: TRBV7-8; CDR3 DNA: TGTGCCAGCAGGATGGACAGGGGGGAGACCCAGTACTTC; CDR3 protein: CASRMDRGETQYF
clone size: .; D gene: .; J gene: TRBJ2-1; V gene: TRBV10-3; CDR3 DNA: TGTGCCACTAGGGGGTCAGAAATGGATGAGCAGTTCTTC; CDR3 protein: CATRGSEMDEQFF
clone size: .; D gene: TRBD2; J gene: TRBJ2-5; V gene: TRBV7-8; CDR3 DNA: TGTGCCAGCAGCTTAGCGGGGGGGCAAGAGACCCAGTACTTC; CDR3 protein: CASSLAGGQETQYF
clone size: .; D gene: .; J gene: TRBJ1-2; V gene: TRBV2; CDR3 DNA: TGTGCCAGCAGTGAGGACACTGCTAACTATGGCTACACCTTC; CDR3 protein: CASSEDTANYGYTF
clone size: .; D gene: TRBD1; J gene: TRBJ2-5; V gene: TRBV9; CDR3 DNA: TGTGCCAGCAGCGTAGCGGGACAGGGCCAGACCCAGTACTTC; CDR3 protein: CASSVAGQGQTQYF
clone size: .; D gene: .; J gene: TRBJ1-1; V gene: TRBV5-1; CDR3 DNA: TGCGCCAGCAGCTTTATAGGAGGGCCTAACACTGAAGCTTTCTTT; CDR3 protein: CASSFIGGPNTEAFF
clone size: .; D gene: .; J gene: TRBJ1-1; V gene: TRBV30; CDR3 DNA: TGTGCCTGGAGTGTACGACCATCTTCGGGGTTGCGGAACAAAGACACTGAAGCTTTCTTT; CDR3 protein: CAWSVRPSSGLRNKDTEAFF
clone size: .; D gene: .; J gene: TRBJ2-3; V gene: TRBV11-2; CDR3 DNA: TGTGCCAGCAGCCCGGGTACAGATACGCAGTATTTT; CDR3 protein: CASSPGTDTQYF
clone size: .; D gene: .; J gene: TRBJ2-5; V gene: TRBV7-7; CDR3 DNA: TGTGCCAGCAGCTTAGCAGGGAGCTTAGAGACCCAGTACTTC; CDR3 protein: CASSLAGSLETQYF
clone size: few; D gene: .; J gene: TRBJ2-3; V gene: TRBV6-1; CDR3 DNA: TGTGCCAGCAGTGAAGCGTACGGGAGCGCAGATACGCAGTATTTT; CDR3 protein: CASSEAYGSADTQYF
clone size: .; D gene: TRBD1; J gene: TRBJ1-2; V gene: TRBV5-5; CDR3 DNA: TGTGCCAGCAGCTTGACAGGGGGCGCAGCGGGGATCTACACCTTC; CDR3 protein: CASSLTGGAAGIYTF
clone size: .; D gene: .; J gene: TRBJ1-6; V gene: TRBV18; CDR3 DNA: TGTGCCAGCTCACCTTATAAAGCCGACAGGCGAACTAATTCACCCCTCCACTTT; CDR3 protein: CASSPYKADRRTNSPLHF
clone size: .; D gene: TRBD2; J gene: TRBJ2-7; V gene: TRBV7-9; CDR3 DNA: TGTGCCAGCAGCCCGGGACTAGTGAGATCCGAGCAGTACTTC; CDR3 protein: CASSPGLVRSEQYF
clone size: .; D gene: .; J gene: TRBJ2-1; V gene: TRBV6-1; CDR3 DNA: TGTGCCAGCAGGTTTAGCGGACCCTACAATGAGCAGTTCTTC; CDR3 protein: CASRFSGPYNEQFF
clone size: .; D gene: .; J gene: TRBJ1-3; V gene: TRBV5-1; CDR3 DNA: TGCGCCAGCAGCTTCGGGGAGGCAGGAAACACCATATATTTT; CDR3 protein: CASSFGEAGNTIYF
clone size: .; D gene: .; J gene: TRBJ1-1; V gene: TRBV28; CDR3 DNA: TGTGCCAGCAGTTTATTAGGGGTTATGGCCACTGAAGCTTTCTTT; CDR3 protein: CASSLLGVMATEAFF
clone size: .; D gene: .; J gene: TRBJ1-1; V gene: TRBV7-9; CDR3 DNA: TGTGCCAGCAGCCGAACCGGACAGGAAGCTTTCTTT; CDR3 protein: CASSRTGQEAFF
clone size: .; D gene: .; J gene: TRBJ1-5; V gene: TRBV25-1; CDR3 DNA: TGTGCCAGCAGTGAACCTGGGACAAATCAGCCCCAGCATTTT; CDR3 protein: CASSEPGTNQPQHF
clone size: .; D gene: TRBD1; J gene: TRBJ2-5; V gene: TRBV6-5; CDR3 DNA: TGTGCCAGCAGTCTTGACAGGGTACAGGGGACCCAGTACTTC; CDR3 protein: CASSLDRVQGTQYF
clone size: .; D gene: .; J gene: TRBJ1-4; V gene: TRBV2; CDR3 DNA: TGTGCCAGCAGTGAGCGGGAGCCCGGCGTCGAAAAACTGTTTTTT; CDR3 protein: CASSEREPGVEKLFF
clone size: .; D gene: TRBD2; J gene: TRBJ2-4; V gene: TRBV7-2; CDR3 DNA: TGTGCCAGCTCGGGGGGGGGTTCTGGCAAAAACATTCAGTACTTC; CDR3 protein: CASSGGGSGKNIQYF
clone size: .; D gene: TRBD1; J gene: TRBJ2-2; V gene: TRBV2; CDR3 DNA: TGTGCCAGCAGTGGGACAGGGACGATCGGGGAGCTGTTTTTT; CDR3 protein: CASSGTGTIGELFF
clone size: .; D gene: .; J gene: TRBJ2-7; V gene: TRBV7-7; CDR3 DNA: TGTGCCAGCAGCCCTCCGTCCTCCTACGAGCAGTACTTC; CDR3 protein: CASSPPSSYEQYF
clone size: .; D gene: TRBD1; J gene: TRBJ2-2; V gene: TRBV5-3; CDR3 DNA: TGTGCCAGAAGCCCGAGGACAGGGGCCACCGGGGAGCTGTTTTTT; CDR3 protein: CARSPRTGATGELFF
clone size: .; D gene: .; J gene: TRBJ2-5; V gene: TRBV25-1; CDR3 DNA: TGTGCCAGCAGTGAGGCTGACGGCCTACGGAGCGAGACCCAGTACTTC; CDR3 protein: CASSEADGLRSETQYF
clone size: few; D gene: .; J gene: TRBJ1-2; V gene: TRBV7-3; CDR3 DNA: TGTGCCAGCAGCTTAGGCCCAGGGAGGGATGGCTACACCTTC; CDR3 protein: CASSLGPGRDGYTF
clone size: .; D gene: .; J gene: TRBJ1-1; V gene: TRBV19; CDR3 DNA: TGTGCCAGTAGGGCCGGAGGGGTGAACACTGAAGCTTTCTTT; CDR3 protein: CASRAGGVNTEAFF
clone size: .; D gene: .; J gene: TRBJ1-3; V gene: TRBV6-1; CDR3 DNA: TGTGCCAGCAGTGAAGGCAGGGTCGGAAACACCATATATTTT; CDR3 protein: CASSEGRVGNTIYF
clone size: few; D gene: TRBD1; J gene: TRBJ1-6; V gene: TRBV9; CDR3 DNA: TGTGCCAGCAGCCCACAGGGGGAAGGATCACCCCTCCACTTT; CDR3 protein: CASSPQGEGSPLHF
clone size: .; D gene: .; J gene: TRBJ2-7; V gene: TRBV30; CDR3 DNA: TGTGCCTGGAGTGTAGGAGGCTACGAGCAGTACTTC; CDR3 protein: CAWSVGGYEQYF
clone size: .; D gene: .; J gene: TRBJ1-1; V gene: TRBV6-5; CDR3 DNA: TGTGCCAGCAGATCCCCGGGGGACGTTCTCGAAGCTTTCTTT; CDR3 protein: CASRSPGDVLEAFF
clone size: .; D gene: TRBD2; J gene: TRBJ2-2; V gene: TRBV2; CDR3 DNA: TGTGCCAGTCAAAGACTAGCGGGGGGGACCGGGGAGCTGTTTTTT; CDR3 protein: CASQRLAGGTGELFF